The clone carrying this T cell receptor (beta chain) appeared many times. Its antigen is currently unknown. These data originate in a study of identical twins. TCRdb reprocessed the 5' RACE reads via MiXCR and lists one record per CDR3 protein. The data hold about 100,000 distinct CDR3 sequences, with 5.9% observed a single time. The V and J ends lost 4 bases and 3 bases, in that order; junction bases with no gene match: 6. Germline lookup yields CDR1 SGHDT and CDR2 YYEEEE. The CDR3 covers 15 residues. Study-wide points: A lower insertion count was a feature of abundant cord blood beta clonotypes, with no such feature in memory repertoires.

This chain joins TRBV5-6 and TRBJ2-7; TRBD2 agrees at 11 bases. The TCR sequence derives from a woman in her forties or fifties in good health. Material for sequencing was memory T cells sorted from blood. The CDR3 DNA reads TGTGCCAGCAGCCAGCCGGGACTAGCGGACTACGAGCAGTACTTC. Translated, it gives CASSQPGLADYEQYF.